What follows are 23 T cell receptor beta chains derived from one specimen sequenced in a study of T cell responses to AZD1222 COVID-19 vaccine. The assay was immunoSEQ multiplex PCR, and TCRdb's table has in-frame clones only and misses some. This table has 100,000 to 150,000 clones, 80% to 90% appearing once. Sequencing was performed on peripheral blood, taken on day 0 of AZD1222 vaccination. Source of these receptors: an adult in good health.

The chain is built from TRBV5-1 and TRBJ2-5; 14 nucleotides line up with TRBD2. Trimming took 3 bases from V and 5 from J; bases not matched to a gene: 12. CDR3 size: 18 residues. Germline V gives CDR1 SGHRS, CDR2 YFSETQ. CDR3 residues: CASSSAGTSGGVRETQYF. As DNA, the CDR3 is TGCGCCAGCAGCTCTGCCGGGACTAGCGGGGGAGTGAGGGAGACCCAGTACTTC.

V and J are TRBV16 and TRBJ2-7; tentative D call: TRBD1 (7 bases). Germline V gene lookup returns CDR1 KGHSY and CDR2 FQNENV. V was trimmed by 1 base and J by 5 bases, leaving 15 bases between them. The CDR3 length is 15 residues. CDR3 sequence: CASSQWATGTDEQYF. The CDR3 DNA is TGTGCCAGCAGCCAATGGGCGACAGGGACTGACGAGCAGTACTTC.

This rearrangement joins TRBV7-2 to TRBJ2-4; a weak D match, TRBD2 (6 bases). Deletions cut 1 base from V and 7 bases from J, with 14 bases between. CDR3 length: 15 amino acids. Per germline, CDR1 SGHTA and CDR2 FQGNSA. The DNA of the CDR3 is TGTGCCAGCAGCTTAGTCCGGGGCGCGGGGAACATTCAGTACTTC. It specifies CASSLVRGAGNIQYF.

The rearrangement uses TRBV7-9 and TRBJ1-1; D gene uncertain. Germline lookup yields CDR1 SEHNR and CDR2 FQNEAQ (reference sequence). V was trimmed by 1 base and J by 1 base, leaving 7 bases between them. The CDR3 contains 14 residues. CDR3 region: CASSLGGRNTEAFF. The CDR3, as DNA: TGTGCCAGCAGCTTAGGTGGGCGGAACACTGAAGCTTTCTTT.

Written as DNA, the CDR3 is TGTGCCAGTAGTTCCCCCTCCGGGACAGGGGGCTACGAGCAGTACTTC. Translating gives CASSSPSGTGGYEQYF. V is TRBV19 and J is TRBJ2-7, with 11 bases matching TRBD1. The CDR3 runs to 16 residues. Trimming removed 5 bases from V and 3 bases from J; junction bases left unmatched: 9. The germline V gene encodes CDR1 LNHDA and CDR2 SQIVND (reference sequence). The complete variable domain, with remaining parts taken from reference TRBV19 and TRBJ2-7, reads DGGITQSPKYLFRKEGQNVTLSCEQNLNHDAMYWYRQDPGQGLRLIYYSQIVNDFQKGDIAEGYSVSREKKESFPLTVTSAQKNPTAFYLCASSSPSGTGGYEQYFGPGTRLTVT.

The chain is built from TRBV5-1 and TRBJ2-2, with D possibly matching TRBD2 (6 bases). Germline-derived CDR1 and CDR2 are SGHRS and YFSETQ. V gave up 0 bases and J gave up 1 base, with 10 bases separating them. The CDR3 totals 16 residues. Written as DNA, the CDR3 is TGCGCCAGCAGCTTGGCCGGAGCGGGGAACACCGGGGAGCTGTTTTTT. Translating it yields CASSLAGAGNTGELFF.

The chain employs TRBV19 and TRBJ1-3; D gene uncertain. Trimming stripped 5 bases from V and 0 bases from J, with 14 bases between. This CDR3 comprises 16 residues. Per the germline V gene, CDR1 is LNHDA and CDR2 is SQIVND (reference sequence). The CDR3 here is CASSLGRTSSGNTIYF. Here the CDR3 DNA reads TGTGCCAGTAGTTTGGGCCGAACTAGCTCTGGAAACACCATATATTTT.

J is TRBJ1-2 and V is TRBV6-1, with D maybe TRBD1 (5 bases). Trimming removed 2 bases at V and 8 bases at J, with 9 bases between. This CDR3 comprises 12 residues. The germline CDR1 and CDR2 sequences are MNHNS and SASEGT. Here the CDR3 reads CASSEYTGGYTF. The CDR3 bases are TGTGCCAGCAGTGAATACACAGGCGGCTACACCTTC.

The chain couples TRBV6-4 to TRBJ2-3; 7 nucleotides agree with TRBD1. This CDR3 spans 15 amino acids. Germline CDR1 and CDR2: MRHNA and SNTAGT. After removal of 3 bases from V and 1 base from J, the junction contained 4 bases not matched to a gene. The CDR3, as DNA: TGTGCCAGCAGTGAACAGGGGAGAGGCACAGATACGCAGTATTTT. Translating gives CASSEQGRGTDTQYF.

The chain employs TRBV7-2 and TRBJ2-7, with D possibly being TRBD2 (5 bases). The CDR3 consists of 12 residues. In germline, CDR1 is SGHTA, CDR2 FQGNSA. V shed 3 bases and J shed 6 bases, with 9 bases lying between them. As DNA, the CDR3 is TGTGCCAGCAGCTTCAGAGAGGGCGAGCAGTACTTC. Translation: CASSFREGEQYF.

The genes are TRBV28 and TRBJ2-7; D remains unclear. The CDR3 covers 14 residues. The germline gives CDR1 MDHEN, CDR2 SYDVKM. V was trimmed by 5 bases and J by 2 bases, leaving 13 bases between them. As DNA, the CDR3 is TGTGCCAGCAGTCCTCCCCGACGGACCTACGAGCAGTACTTC. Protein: CASSPPRRTYEQYF.

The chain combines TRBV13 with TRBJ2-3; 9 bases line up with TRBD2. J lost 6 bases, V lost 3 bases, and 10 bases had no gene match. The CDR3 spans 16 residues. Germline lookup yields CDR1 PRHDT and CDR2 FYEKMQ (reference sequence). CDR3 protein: CASSFGAGGTMDTQYF. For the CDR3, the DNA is TGTGCCAGCAGCTTCGGAGCGGGGGGTACTATGGATACGCAGTATTTT. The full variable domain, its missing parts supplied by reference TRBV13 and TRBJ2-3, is AAGVIQSPRHLIKEKRETATLKCYPIPRHDTVYWYQQGPGQDPQFLISFYEKMQSDKGSIPDRFSAQQFSDYHSELNMSSLELGDSALYFCASSFGAGGTMDTQYFGPGTRLTVL.

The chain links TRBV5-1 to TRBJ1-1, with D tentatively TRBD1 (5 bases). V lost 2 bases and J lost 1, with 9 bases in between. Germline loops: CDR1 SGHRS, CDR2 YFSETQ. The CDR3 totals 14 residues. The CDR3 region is CASSFNGANTEAFF. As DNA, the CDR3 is TGCGCCAGCAGCTTTAATGGGGCGAACACTGAAGCTTTCTTT.

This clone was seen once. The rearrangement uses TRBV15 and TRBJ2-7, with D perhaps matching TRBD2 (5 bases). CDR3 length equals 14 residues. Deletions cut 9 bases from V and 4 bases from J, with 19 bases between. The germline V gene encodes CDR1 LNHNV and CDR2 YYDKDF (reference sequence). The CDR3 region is CATSGQTGRYEQYF. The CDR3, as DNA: TGTGCCACTTCTGGCCAAACGGGAAGGTACGAGCAGTACTTC.

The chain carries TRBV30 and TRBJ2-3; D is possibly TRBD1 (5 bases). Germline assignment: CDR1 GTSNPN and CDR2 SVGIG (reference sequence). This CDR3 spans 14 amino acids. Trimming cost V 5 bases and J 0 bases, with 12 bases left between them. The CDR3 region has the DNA TGTGCCTGGCAGACAGTGACTAGCACAGATACGCAGTATTTT. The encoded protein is CAWQTVTSTDTQYF.

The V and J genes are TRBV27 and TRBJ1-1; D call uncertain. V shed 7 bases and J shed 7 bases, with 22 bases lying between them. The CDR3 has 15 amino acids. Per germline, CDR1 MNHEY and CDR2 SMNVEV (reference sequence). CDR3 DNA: TGTGCCAGCACCAACCGCCCCGGAGCGCCCTATGAAGCTTTCTTT. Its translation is CASTNRPGAPYEAFF.

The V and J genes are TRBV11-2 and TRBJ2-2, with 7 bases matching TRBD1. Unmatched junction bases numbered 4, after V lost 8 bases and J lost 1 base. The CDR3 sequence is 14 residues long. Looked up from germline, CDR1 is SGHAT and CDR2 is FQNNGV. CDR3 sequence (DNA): TGTGCCAGCGCCCACAGGGGGAACACCGGGGAGCTGTTTTTT. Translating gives CASAHRGNTGELFF. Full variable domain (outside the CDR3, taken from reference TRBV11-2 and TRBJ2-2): EAGVAQSPRYKIIEKRQSVAFWCNPISGHATLYWYQQILGQGPKLLIQFQNNGVVDDSQLPKDRFSAERLKGVDSTLKIQPAKLEDSAVYLCASAHRGNTGELFFGEGSRLTVL.

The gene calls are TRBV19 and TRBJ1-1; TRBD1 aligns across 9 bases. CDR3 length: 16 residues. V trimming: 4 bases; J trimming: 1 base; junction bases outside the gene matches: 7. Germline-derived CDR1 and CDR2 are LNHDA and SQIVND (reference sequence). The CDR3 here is CASSTYTGGANTEAFF. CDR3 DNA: TGTGCCAGTAGTACCTACACAGGGGGCGCGAACACTGAAGCTTTCTTT. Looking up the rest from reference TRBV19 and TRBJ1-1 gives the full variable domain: DGGITQSPKYLFRKEGQNVTLSCEQNLNHDAMYWYRQDPGQGLRLIYYSQIVNDFQKGDIAEGYSVSREKKESFPLTVTSAQKNPTAFYLCASSTYTGGANTEAFFGQGTRLTVV.

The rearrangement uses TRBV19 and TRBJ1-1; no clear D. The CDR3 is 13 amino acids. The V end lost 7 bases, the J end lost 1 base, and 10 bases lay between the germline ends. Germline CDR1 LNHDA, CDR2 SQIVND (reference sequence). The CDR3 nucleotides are TGTGCCAGTACGGTCACTCGGAACACTGAAGCTTTCTTT. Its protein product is CASTVTRNTEAFF.

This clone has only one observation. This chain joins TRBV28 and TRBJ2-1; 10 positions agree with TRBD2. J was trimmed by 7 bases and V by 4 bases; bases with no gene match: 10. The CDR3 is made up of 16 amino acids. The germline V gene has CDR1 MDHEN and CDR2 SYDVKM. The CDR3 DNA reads TGTGCCAGCAGTTCCCCCGGGACTAGCGTCGCGAATGAGCAGTTCTTC. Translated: CASSSPGTSVANEQFF.

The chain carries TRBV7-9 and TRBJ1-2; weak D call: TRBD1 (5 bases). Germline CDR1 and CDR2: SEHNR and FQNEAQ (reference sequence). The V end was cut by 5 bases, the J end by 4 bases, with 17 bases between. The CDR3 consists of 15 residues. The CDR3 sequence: CASSAPRGLGYGYTF. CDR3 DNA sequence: TGTGCCAGCAGCGCACCCCGGGGACTTGGCTATGGCTACACCTTC.

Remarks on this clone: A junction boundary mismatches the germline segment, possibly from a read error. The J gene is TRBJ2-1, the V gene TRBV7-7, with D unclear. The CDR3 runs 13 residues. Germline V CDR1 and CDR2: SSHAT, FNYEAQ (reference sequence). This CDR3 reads CASSPSLLGEQFF. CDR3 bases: TGTGCTAGCAGCCCCTCTCTGCTGGGTGAGCAGTTCTTC. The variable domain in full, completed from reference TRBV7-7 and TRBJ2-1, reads GAGVSQSPRYKVTKRGQDVTLRCDPISSHATLYWYQQALGQGPEFLTYFNYEAQPDKSGLPSDRFSAERPEGSISTLTIQRTEQRDSAMYRCASSPSLLGEQFFGPGTRLTVL.

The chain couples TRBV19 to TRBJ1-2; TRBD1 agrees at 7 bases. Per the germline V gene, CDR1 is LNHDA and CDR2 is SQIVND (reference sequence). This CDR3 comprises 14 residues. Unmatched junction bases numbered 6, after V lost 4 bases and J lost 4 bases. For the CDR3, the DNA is TGTGCCAGTAGTAACCTCGGACAGGCCTATGGCTACACCTTC. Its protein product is CASSNLGQAYGYTF.